This T cell receptor (beta chain) was found in a study of response to subunit inactivated influenza vaccine (dated by TCRdb to the late 2010s). Turning to the overall study: Deep quantitative T cell receptor repertoire profiling was used in the study to track responses to a trivalent subunit inactivated influenza vaccine. Points the paper makes about the study in general: The authors suggested that each seasonal influenza vaccination may recruit only a limited number of new T cells.

In this sample, this clonotype turned up many times. The antigen it recognizes is unknown. One end of the junction varies from germline; a read error may be responsible. CDR1 DFQATT and CDR2 SNEGSKA are derived from the germline V gene (reference sequence). From its cysteine to its phenylalanine, the CDR3 spans 15 amino acids. Only the CDR3 DNA is retained, 45 bases long and in frame from the first base. Library preparation employed RT-PCR. The run used an Illumina HiSeq 2500. TCRdb itself trimmed the public reads at Q25 with fastp, ran MiXCR and retained productive beta chains. Every CDR3 protein is listed once, alongside the most common genes and DNA of its rows. The table for this sample lists a few hundred thousand distinct CDR3 sequences; 6% to 9% of them were counted only once. The ten top clones hold less than 15% of the sample.

The chain couples TRBV20-1 to TRBJ2-1, with TRBD2 identical over 7 junction bases. The TCR was taken from a man between 50 and 75 years old who received an inactivated influenza vaccine. Donor details come from another sample of the same person, matched by shared clones. This specimen consisted of PBMCs from blood, obtained roughly 24 months after vaccination. The CDR3 here reads CSARDSSGSYNEQFF. At the DNA level, the sequence is TGCAGTGCAAGAGATTCTAGCGGCTCCTACAATGAGCAGTTCTTC.